This TCR beta chain was sequenced during a study of Ad26.COV2.S vaccination and SARS-CoV-2 variants. Study as a whole: This donor came from the COV1001 trial of Ad26.COV2.S. Donor got 5x10^10 or 1x10^11 viral particles of Ad26.COV2.S.

On this clone itself: In the same sample, other DNA sequences code for this CDR3.

Treatment: around 19 received Ad26.COV2.S at low or high dose, single or two shots; roughly 5 received placebo; per-sample allocation not given. All samples were drawn on day 63, counting from the first vaccine or placebo injection. The shot given was an Ad26 vector that makes Wuhan-strain SARS-CoV-2 spike. Data came from immunoSEQ multiplex PCR; TCRdb stores just in-frame clones and leaves some out. This table holds about 390,000 clones, 70% to 90% found once. The V gene's germline CDR1 is SEHNR and CDR2 FQNEAQ (reference sequence). The V gene lost 3 bases and the J gene lost 5 bases, with 4 bases spanning the gap. This CDR3 is 11 amino acids long.

The chain links TRBV7-9 to TRBJ1-1, with D unclear. This receptor was taken from a person between 18 and 60 years old who received the Ad26.COV2.S COVID-19 vaccine or a placebo. The sample consisted of peripheral blood, taken in a trial of Ad26.COV2.S vaccine versus placebo. The CDR3 protein is CASSFGTEAFF. As DNA, the CDR3 is TGTGCCAGCAGCTTCGGAACTGAAGCTTTCTTT.